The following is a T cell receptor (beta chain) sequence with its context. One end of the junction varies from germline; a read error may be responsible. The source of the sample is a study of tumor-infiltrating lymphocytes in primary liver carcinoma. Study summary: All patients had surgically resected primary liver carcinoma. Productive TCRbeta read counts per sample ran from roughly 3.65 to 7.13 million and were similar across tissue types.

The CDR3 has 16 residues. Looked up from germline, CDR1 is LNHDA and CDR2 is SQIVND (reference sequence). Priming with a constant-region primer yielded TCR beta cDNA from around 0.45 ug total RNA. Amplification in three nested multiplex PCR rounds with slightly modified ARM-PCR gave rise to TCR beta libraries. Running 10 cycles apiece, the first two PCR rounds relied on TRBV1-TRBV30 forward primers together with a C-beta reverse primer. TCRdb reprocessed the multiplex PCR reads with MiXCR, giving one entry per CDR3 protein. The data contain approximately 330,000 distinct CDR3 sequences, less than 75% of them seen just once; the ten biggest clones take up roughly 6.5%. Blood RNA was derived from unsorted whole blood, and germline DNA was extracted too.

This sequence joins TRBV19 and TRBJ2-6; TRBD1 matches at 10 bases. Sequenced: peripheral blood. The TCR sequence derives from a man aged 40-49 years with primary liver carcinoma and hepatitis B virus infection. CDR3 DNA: TGTGCCAGTAGCCTGACAGGGGGCGCTGGGGCCAACGTCTTGACTTTC. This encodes CASSLTGGAGANVLTF.